The subject of this entry is one T cell receptor (beta chain). Antigen specificity is unknown. The data were taken from a study of cytomegalovirus exposure and HLA in healthy donors. Study outcomes and limitations: The later analysis indicated that the majority of CMV-associated TCR beta chains appeared HLA-restricted. Reportedly, a later analysis found an Asian-associated ancestry cluster had fewer N-insertions than the approximately 700-donor mean.

Use of 60 Vbeta and 13 Jbeta primers characterized the PCR. Method: immunoSEQ multiplex PCR; TCRdb's copy keeps in-frame clones and lacks some. The table lists approximately 130,000 clones, roughly 85% of them singletons. Germline V gene data show CDR1 as SGHDN and CDR2 as FVKESK. With 4 bases removed from V and 1 base from J, the gap between germline ends came to 8 bases. The CDR3 is 13 residues long. This chain joins TRBV14 and TRBJ2-7; D not certain. The clonotype originates from a boy younger than 18 in good health and CMV-seronegative. The sequencing input was PBMCs. The CDR3 sequence: CASSPELSYEQYF. CDR3 in DNA: TGTGCCAGCAGCCCGGAGCTTTCCTACGAGCAGTACTTC. Full variable domain (outside the CDR3, taken from reference TRBV14 and TRBJ2-7): EAGVTQFPSHSVIEKGQTVTLRCDPISGHDNLYWYRRVMGKEIKFLLHFVKESKQDESGMPNNRFLAERTGGTYSTLKVQPAELEDSGVYFCASSPELSYEQYFGPGTRLTVT.